The 28 T cell receptor beta chains below were found in one sample sequenced in a study of T cells in Graves' hyperthyroidism and ophthalmopathy. RNA transcripts were the template for amplifying TCR beta CDR3 regions. The HTBI set primed first-round TCR CDR3 RT-PCR. TCRdb re-called the multiplex PCR reads through MiXCR, storing one row per CDR3 protein. The table lists some 570,000 distinct CDR3 sequences, 13% to 15% of them singletons. Sequenced: blood. These receptors were collected from a woman under 30 with Graves' ophthalmopathy.

The chain joins TRBV2 to TRBJ1-1; D ambiguous. Trimming stripped 8 bases from V and 12 bases from J, with 7 bases between. This CDR3 contains 8 residues. The germline V gene has CDR1 SNHLY and CDR2 FYNNEI. CDR3 amino acids: CASPTSFF. CDR3 nucleotides: TGTGCCAGCCCAACCTCTTTCTTT.

At least ten counts were recorded for this clonotype. The chain recombines TRBV3-1 with TRBJ1-2; no reliable D call. Looked up from germline, CDR1 is LGHDT and CDR2 is YNNKEL (reference sequence). This CDR3 has 12 residues. Trimming took off 1 base at V and 5 bases at J, with 5 bases between the two ends. The CDR3 DNA reads as TGTGCCAGCAGCCAAGCACATTATGGCTACACCTTC. Protein sequence: CASSQAHYGYTF.

The table lists this clonotype with many counts. V usage is TRBV28 and J usage is TRBJ1-4; D perhaps matches TRBD1 (5 bases). V lost 5 bases and J 7 bases, leaving 8 bases between the germline ends. Germline V CDR1 and CDR2: MDHEN, SYDVKM. This CDR3 is built from 12 residues. The CDR3 sequence: CASSGGSEKLFF. CDR3 DNA: TGTGCCAGCAGTGGGGGTAGTGAAAAACTGTTTTTT.

This clonotype was counted many times. The chain joins TRBV6-1 to TRBJ1-2; D unresolved. The CDR3 covers 15 residues. V was pared by 2 bases and J by 5 bases, with 15 bases between. Germline CDR1 is MNHNS and CDR2 is SASEGT. The CDR3, as DNA: TGTGCCAGCAGTGAAAATCGGGAGTTCAGTTATGGCTACACCTTC. Translating gives CASSENREFSYGYTF.

This clonotype was detected many times. The V and J genes are TRBV6-1 and TRBJ2-7, with 12 bases matching TRBD2. This CDR3 is 14 amino acids long. Germline V gene sequence: CDR1 MNHNS, CDR2 SASEGT. The trim removed 9 bases at V and 0 bases at J, leaving 3 bases unmatched. In nucleotides, the CDR3 is TGTGCCAGTACTAGCGGGAGGATCTCCTACGAGCAGTACTTC. It translates to CASTSGRISYEQYF.

Ten or more counts support this clonotype. The rearrangement links TRBV7-8 to TRBJ1-5; D not certain. CDR3 length: 15 residues. Trimming left V 2 bases short and J 0 bases short, with 8 bases between. The germline V gene has CDR1 SGHVS and CDR2 FQNEAQ. The CDR3 region has the DNA TGTGCCAGCAGCTTAAACAGCTTTAGCAATCAGCCCCAGCATTTT. This codes for CASSLNSFSNQPQHF.

This clonotype was recorded many times. The V and J genes are TRBV6-1 and TRBJ2-7; the D gene is possibly TRBD2 (6 bases). The CDR3 length is 14 residues. The germline V gene encodes CDR1 MNHNS and CDR2 SASEGT. The V end lost 5 bases, the J end lost 9 bases, and 20 bases lay between the germline ends. CDR3 residues: CASSYTLGEASQYF. The CDR3 DNA is TGTGCCAGCAGTTACACCCTCGGGGAGGCCTCGCAGTACTTC.

This clonotype occurred many times. The chain uses TRBV5-1 and TRBJ2-3; unclear D gene. The CDR3 covers 18 residues. V lost 0 bases and J lost 2, with 19 bases in between. CDR1 and CDR2 (germline): SGHRS, YFSETQ. The CDR3 loop is CASSLDSGATLSTDTQYF. In DNA form, the CDR3 reads TGCGCCAGCAGCTTGGATTCGGGCGCAACCCTCTCCACAGATACGCAGTATTTT.

This clonotype was detected ten times or more. The chain combines TRBV11-3 with TRBJ1-1; 10 nucleotides line up with TRBD1. Germline V gene data show CDR1 as SGHNT and CDR2 as YENEEA. Trimming cost V 1 base and J 3 bases; bases outside gene matches: 8. The CDR3 spans 17 residues. The CDR3 here is CASSLALTGGRDTEAFF. The CDR3 nucleotides read TGTGCCAGCAGCTTAGCCTTGACAGGGGGCAGAGACACTGAAGCTTTCTTT.

DNA for the CDR3: TGCAGTGCTAGGAATAGCGGGAGGGTTATCGGGGAGCTGTTTTTT. It specifies CSARNSGRVIGELFF. The rearrangement uses TRBV20-1 and TRBJ2-2, with 11 bases lining up with TRBD2. Trimming took 3 bases from V and 7 from J; bases not matched to a gene: 7. The CDR3 is 15 amino acids. Per the germline V gene, CDR1 is DFQATT and CDR2 is SNEGSKA (reference sequence).

This clonotype was detected ten times or more. CDR3 sequence: CASSLEGFKSGPGNEQFF. CDR3 nucleotide sequence: TGTGCCAGCAGCTTAGAAGGATTTAAAAGCGGGCCGGGTAATGAGCAGTTCTTC. This sequence joins TRBV11-2 and TRBJ2-1, with a weak D call TRBD2 (6 bases). Germline CDR1 SGHAT, CDR2 FQNNGV. The V and J ends lost 0 bases and 7 bases respectively, with 22 bases between them. CDR3 size: 18 residues.

The sample holds many counts of this clonotype. The chain carries TRBV6-1 and TRBJ1-5; 8 bases are shared with TRBD1. The ends lost 8 bases at V and 0 bases at J; junction bases unmatched: 3. CDR1 and CDR2 from the germline V gene are MNHNS and SASEGT. The CDR3 covers 14 residues. For the CDR3, the DNA is TGTGCCAGCGGACAGGGCTCTAGCAATCAGCCCCAGCATTTT. Translating gives CASGQGSSNQPQHF.

This clonotype has just a few counts. The chain links TRBV7-2 to TRBJ2-6; possibly TRBD2 for D (7 bases). CDR1 is SGHTA, CDR2 FQGNSA, per germline. V shed 0 bases and J shed 2 bases, with 14 bases lying between them. This CDR3 region has 18 residues. The CDR3 DNA is TGTGCCAGCAGCTTAGCGGGGGGGCGGGTACCTGGGGCCAACGTCCTGACTTTC. It codes for CASSLAGGRVPGANVLTF.

The chain recombines TRBV12-3 or TRBV12-4 with TRBJ2-1, with TRBD2 matching over 13 bases. The CDR3 covers 16 residues. The V and J ends lost 6 bases and 8 bases, in that order; junction bases with no gene match: 10. The CDR3 here is CASRPKRTSGSDEQFF. CDR3 DNA: TGTGCCAGCAGACCAAAAAGGACTAGCGGGAGCGATGAGCAGTTCTTC.

This clonotype showed up many times. The genes are TRBV11-3 and TRBJ2-2; 8 nucleotides align to TRBD1. The junction had 7 bases not matched to a gene; V was cut back by 3 bases and J by 4 bases. The CDR3 contains 16 residues. Per germline, CDR1 SGHNT and CDR2 YENEEA. DNA for the CDR3: TGTGCCAGCAGCTTGGGGACAGGAGGACCCACCGGGGAGCTGTTTTTT. Protein sequence: CASSLGTGGPTGELFF.

The chain's CDR3 is CASSRSGAFTGELFF. The CDR3, as DNA: TGTGCCAGCAGCCGTAGCGGGGCCTTTACCGGGGAGCTGTTTTTT. The chain has TRBV2 and TRBJ2-2; 8 bases align to TRBD2. The CDR3 loop spans 15 amino acids. Germline V gene sequence: CDR1 SNHLY, CDR2 FYNNEI. V shed 6 bases and J 5 bases; nucleotides not matched to a gene: 8.

The chain couples TRBV19 to TRBJ2-6; the D is unclear. Trimming took 10 bases from V and 0 from J, leaving 13 bases between them. CDR1 is LNHDA, CDR2 SQIVND, per germline (reference sequence). The CDR3 has 15 amino acids. For the CDR3, the DNA is TGTGCCACCCTGTCGGGCCACTCTGGGGCCAACGTCCTGACTTTC. This translates into CATLSGHSGANVLTF. Variable domain in full (rest from reference TRBV19 and TRBJ2-6): DGGITQSPKYLFRKEGQNVTLSCEQNLNHDAMYWYRQDPGQGLRLIYYSQIVNDFQKGDIAEGYSVSREKKESFPLTVTSAQKNPTAFYLCATLSGHSGANVLTFGAGSRLTVL.

This clonotype was seen a few times. V and J are TRBV9 and TRBJ2-3, with D unresolved. Germline V gene data show CDR1 as SGDLS and CDR2 as YYNGEE. V was cut by 1 base and J by 1 base, with 13 bases left in between. This CDR3 has 16 amino acids. The CDR3 spells CASSVRANPRTDTQYF. The CDR3 coding sequence is TGTGCCAGCAGCGTACGAGCGAACCCGCGCACAGATACGCAGTATTTT.

This chain links TRBV7-2 with TRBJ2-7; 8 bases are a match to TRBD1. Germline V CDR1 and CDR2: SGHTA, FQGNSA. This CDR3 region has 14 residues. V was pared by 5 bases and J by 5 bases, with 8 bases of the junction left unmatched. The CDR3 reads CASSPSGQEDEQYF. CDR3 sequence (DNA): TGTGCCAGCAGCCCTTCGGGACAGGAAGACGAGCAGTACTTC.

This clonotype was counted ten times or more. The chain uses TRBV11-3 and TRBJ2-3, with no clear D. The CDR3 loop spans 15 amino acids. V was shortened by 2 bases and J by 0 bases, with 9 bases between the two germline ends. Germline V lookup: CDR1 SGHNT, CDR2 YENEEA. DNA of the CDR3: TGTGCCAGCAGCTTATCATATCGGAGCACAGATACGCAGTATTTT. This translates into CASSLSYRSTDTQYF.

There are a few counts of this clonotype. The chain uses TRBV7-6 and TRBJ1-5; 9 positions agree with TRBD1. J gave up 6 bases and V 1 base, and 4 bases lay outside the gene matches. This CDR3 comprises 15 residues. Germline assignment: CDR1 SGHVS and CDR2 FNYEAQ. The CDR3 protein is CASSLGDREAQPQHF. For the CDR3, the DNA is TGTGCCAGCAGCTTAGGGGACAGGGAAGCTCAGCCCCAGCATTTT.

This clonotype was detected ten times or more. This chain uses TRBV5-1 with TRBJ2-1, with D possibly matching TRBD2 (6 bases). Germline CDR1 reads SGHRS; CDR2 reads YFSETQ. Trimming left V 4 bases short and J 8 bases short, with 19 bases between. The CDR3 is made up of 15 amino acids. CDR3 coding DNA: TGCGCCAGCAGCCGCCTAGGAAGTGAGCGGGATGAGCAGTTCTTC. Protein sequence: CASSRLGSERDEQFF.

This clonotype was recorded many times. This chain links TRBV12-3 or TRBV12-4 with TRBJ1-1; no definite D call. Trimming shortened V by 6 bases and J by 2 bases, and 16 bases separated the two germline ends. The CDR3 contains 15 residues. CDR3 amino acids: CASSPSGPENTEAFF. The DNA of the CDR3 is TGTGCCAGCAGCCCCTCCGGACCCGAAAACACTGAAGCTTTCTTT.

This sequence joins TRBV6-6 and TRBJ2-1; 7 nucleotides align to TRBD1. Germline V gene sequence: CDR1 MNHNY, CDR2 SVGAGI (reference sequence). V was clipped by 2 bases and J by 7 bases; unmatched bases: 11. The CDR3 spans 16 residues. The CDR3 loop is CASSYELSDRLNEQFF. The CDR3 bases are TGTGCCAGCAGTTACGAATTATCGGACAGGCTGAATGAGCAGTTCTTC.

The rearrangement uses TRBV27 and TRBJ2-1; D perhaps matches TRBD2 (6 bases). Trimming took 5 bases from V and 0 from J, leaving 11 bases between them. This CDR3 contains 15 residues. CDR1 and CDR2 from the germline V gene are MNHEY and SMNVEV (reference sequence). CDR3 sequence: CASSIGTSSYNEQFF. The CDR3, as DNA: TGTGCCAGCAGTATCGGGACTTCCTCCTACAATGAGCAGTTCTTC.

This clonotype was observed at least ten times. This chain connects TRBV28 to TRBJ2-7; TRBD2 is a possible D gene (6 bases). V was trimmed by 4 bases and J by 7 bases, leaving 8 bases between them. Per germline, CDR1 MDHEN and CDR2 SYDVKM. The CDR3 extends over 11 amino acids. For the CDR3, the DNA is TGTGCCAGCAGTTACGCGGGGGAGCAGTACTTC. Translating gives CASSYAGEQYF.

The V and J genes are TRBV12-5 and TRBJ2-1; D is ambiguous. Germline V gene lookup returns CDR1 LGHNT and CDR2 FRNRAP. V was clipped by 8 bases and J by 6 bases, with 11 bases between them. The CDR3 length is 12 residues. CDR3 protein: CASLGIGNEQFF. DNA of the CDR3: TGTGCTAGTTTGGGAATTGGCAATGAGCAGTTCTTC.

The rearrangement links TRBV18 to TRBJ2-2; 11 bases agree with TRBD2. This CDR3 has 17 residues. Germline CDR1 KGHSH, CDR2 LQKENI. The J segment lost 2 bases and the V segment lost 0 bases, leaving 2 bases of the junction unmatched. The CDR3 loop reads CASSPPGTSGNTGELFF. The CDR3 DNA is TGTGCCAGCTCACCACCAGGGACTAGCGGAAACACCGGGGAGCTGTTTTTT.